Below, one TCR beta chain is given with its context. The target antigen is unknown. Germline V CDR1 and CDR2: GTSNPN, SVGIG (reference sequence). CDR3 length equals 11 residues. V dropped 5 bases and J dropped 11 bases, with 15 bases sitting between them. The sample belongs to a study of T cell responses to AZD1222 COVID-19 vaccine. Study-level findings and limits: Nearly half of unique spike-specific TCRs reportedly avoided B.1.351 and B.1.1.7 mutated regions. Only a handful of AZD1222 recipients, roughly six in all, had baseline seropositivity. White British ancestry dominated among donors, who included more females, and clonal diversity was possibly underestimated.

TCRdb keeps only in-frame clones here, not all; method: immunoSEQ multiplex PCR. Of 130,000 or so clones in the sample, 88% were seen once. The rearrangement links TRBV30 to TRBJ1-1; unclear D gene. This sample comprised peripheral blood, obtained 28 days after the second AZD1222 dose. This sequence originates from an adult who received the AZD1222 COVID-19 vaccine. For the CDR3, the DNA is TGTGCCTGGCAGAGGGATCTTCTGGCTTTCTTT. Translating gives CAWQRDLLAFF.